The 30 T cell receptor beta chains in this list originate from one sample, sequenced in a study of T cell changes during pregnancy in multiple sclerosis. Produced via immunoSEQ multiplex PCR; TCRdb's table is partial and in-frame only. The table records approximately 100,000 clones, about 91% of them present only once. The sequencing here drew on peripheral blood, taken in the second trimester of pregnancy. These receptors were collected from a female donor with multiple sclerosis, enrolled in a pregnancy study.

The rearrangement uses TRBV11-2 and TRBJ2-7; tentative D call: TRBD2 (6 bases). The CDR3 sequence is 15 residues long. The germline V gene has CDR1 SGHAT and CDR2 FQNNGV. The V and J ends lost 0 bases and 0 bases respectively, with 9 bases between them. The CDR3 reads CASSLETSVSYEQYF. The CDR3 DNA reads TGTGCCAGCAGCTTAGAGACTAGTGTCTCCTACGAGCAGTACTTC.

This sequence joins TRBV19 and TRBJ1-5, with 7 bases aligning to TRBD1. The trim removed 8 bases at V and 6 bases at J, leaving 7 bases unmatched. This CDR3 has 13 residues. CDR1 is LNHDA, CDR2 SQIVND, per germline (reference sequence). CDR3 sequence (DNA): TGTGCCAGTCAAAGGGACAGTGGTCAGCCCCAGCATTTT. Residues: CASQRDSGQPQHF.

The chain links TRBV28 to TRBJ2-3; no firm D call. The V end was cut by 7 bases, the J end by 0 bases, with 8 bases between. Germline CDR1 and CDR2: MDHEN and SYDVKM. The CDR3 has 13 amino acids. The CDR3 is CASISDSTDTQYF. The CDR3 nucleotides are TGTGCCAGCATCAGCGATAGCACAGATACGCAGTATTTT.

The V gene is TRBV28, the J gene TRBJ2-7; D might be TRBD1 (5 bases). The germline CDR1 and CDR2 sequences are MDHEN and SYDVKM. This CDR3 is built from 13 residues. The V end lost 3 bases, the J end lost 5 bases, and 11 bases lay between the germline ends. This CDR3 is CASSLGLVHEQYF. CDR3 nucleotide sequence: TGTGCCAGCAGTTTGGGGCTAGTCCACGAGCAGTACTTC. The full variable domain, its missing parts supplied by reference TRBV28 and TRBJ2-7, is DVKVTQSSRYLVKRTGEKVFLECVQDMDHENMFWYRQDPGLGLRLIYFSYDVKMKEKGDIPEGYSVSREKKERFSLILESASTNQTSMYLCASSLGLVHEQYFGPGTRLTVT.

The chain links TRBV5-8 to TRBJ1-3; tentative D call: TRBD1 (5 bases). CDR1 and CDR2 from the germline V gene are SGHTS and YDEGEE. The CDR3 is made up of 15 amino acids. The V end was cut by 4 bases, the J end by 4 bases, with 15 bases between. The CDR3 loop is CASSPGTAGGNTIYF. In DNA form, the CDR3 reads TGTGCCAGCAGCCCAGGGACCGCGGGAGGAAACACCATATATTTT.

In DNA form, the CDR3 reads TGTGCCAGCAGCGTGACAGGGGGCGCCTCCTACGAGCAGTACTTC. Residues: CASSVTGGASYEQYF. The J gene is TRBJ2-7, the V gene TRBV7-2, with 10 nucleotides matching TRBD1. V shed 5 bases and J 0 bases; nucleotides not matched to a gene: 4. Germline loops: CDR1 SGHTA, CDR2 FQGNSA. The CDR3 length is 15 residues.

J is TRBJ2-1 and V is TRBV10-3; D is possibly TRBD2 (6 bases). The CDR3 extends over 14 amino acids. The V and J ends lost 11 bases and 6 bases respectively, with 20 bases between them. Germline loops: CDR1 ENHRY, CDR2 SYGVKD. CDR3 sequence reads: CASTTGTEGNEQFF. Here the CDR3 DNA reads TGTGCCTCGACGACCGGGACTGAGGGCAATGAGCAGTTCTTC.

The chain couples TRBV11-2 to TRBJ2-2, with 13 bases matching TRBD2. V trimming: 5 bases; J trimming: 5 bases; junction bases outside the gene matches: 14. Germline V gene data show CDR1 as SGHAT and CDR2 as FQNNGV. This CDR3 spans 19 amino acids. The CDR3 sequence: CASSRRTSGSGFFTGELFF. The CDR3 DNA sequence: TGTGCCAGCAGCCGACGGACTAGCGGGAGTGGATTTTTTACCGGGGAGCTGTTTTTT.

The J gene is TRBJ1-1, the V gene TRBV13; the D gene is possibly TRBD1 (5 bases). CDR1 is PRHDT and CDR2 is FYEKMQ in the germline V gene (reference sequence). With 3 bases removed from V and 4 bases from J, the gap between germline ends came to 9 bases. The CDR3 loop spans 13 amino acids. The CDR3 loop reads CASSLAGSTEAFF. DNA of the CDR3: TGTGCCAGCAGCTTGGCAGGGTCCACTGAAGCTTTCTTT. Full variable domain (missing parts from reference TRBV13 and TRBJ1-1): AAGVIQSPRHLIKEKRETATLKCYPIPRHDTVYWYQQGPGQDPQFLISFYEKMQSDKGSIPDRFSAQQFSDYHSELNMSSLELGDSALYFCASSLAGSTEAFFGQGTRLTVV.

The gene calls are TRBV10-3 and TRBJ2-3, with TRBD2 identical over 11 bases. The ends lost 3 bases at V and 5 bases at J; junction bases unmatched: 13. Germline-derived CDR1 and CDR2 are ENHRY and SYGVKD. The CDR3 is made up of 18 amino acids. In DNA form, the CDR3 reads TGTGCCATCAGTGATAGGGGAACTAGCGGGAGAGGCGGAGATACGCAGTATTTT. It is translated as CAISDRGTSGRGGDTQYF.

The V and J genes are TRBV28 and TRBJ2-1; TRBD2 aligns across 14 bases. Looked up from germline, CDR1 is MDHEN and CDR2 is SYDVKM. The CDR3 loop spans 15 amino acids. The J segment lost 8 bases and the V segment lost 6 bases, leaving 6 bases of the junction unmatched. The CDR3 reads CASSHGLAGGHEQFF. In DNA, the CDR3 is TGTGCCAGCAGCCACGGACTAGCGGGAGGCCATGAGCAGTTCTTC.

In its sample, this clone was seen many times. The chain employs TRBV4-1 and TRBJ1-4; no definite D call. In germline, CDR1 is MGHRA, CDR2 YSYEKL. V lost 0 bases, J lost 6 bases, and 14 bases lay in between. CDR3 length: 16 amino acids. CDR3 DNA sequence: TGCGCCAGCAGCCAAGAGGTGAGGGCAGGTTATGAAAAACTGTTTTTT. It translates to CASSQEVRAGYEKLFF.

J is TRBJ2-7 and V is TRBV27; D might be TRBD2 (6 bases). The CDR3 contains 17 residues. Trimming shortened V by 5 bases and J by 2 bases, and 22 bases separated the two germline ends. Germline V CDR1 and CDR2: MNHEY, SMNVEV (reference sequence). The CDR3, as DNA: TGTGCCAGCAGTCCCATACCCCAGGGAGGTTGGGCCTACGAGCAGTACTTC. Protein sequence: CASSPIPQGGWAYEQYF.

The chain employs TRBV11-3 and TRBJ2-1; D call uncertain. Germline V gives CDR1 SGHNT, CDR2 YENEEA. The V gene lost 5 bases and the J gene lost 7 bases, with 9 bases spanning the gap. The CDR3 contains 12 residues. CDR3 sequence: CASSLTQNEQFF. For the CDR3, the DNA is TGTGCCAGCAGCCTTACACAGAATGAGCAGTTCTTC.

The chain carries TRBV27 and TRBJ2-1; a possible D gene is TRBD1 (5 bases). CDR3 length equals 15 residues. The ends were cut back, 5 bases at V and 5 bases at J, with 16 bases in the middle. The germline gives CDR1 MNHEY, CDR2 SMNVEV (reference sequence). The CDR3 DNA is TGTGCCAGCAGTCCGCAAGGGGCGAGGAACAATGAGCAGTTCTTC. Protein product: CASSPQGARNNEQFF.

The rearrangement joins TRBV5-6 to TRBJ1-4, with a possible D match to TRBD1 (5 bases). V dropped 4 bases and J dropped 8 bases, with 18 bases sitting between them. The length of the CDR3 is 15 residues. CDR1 is SGHDT and CDR2 is YYEEEE in the germline V gene. In DNA, the CDR3 is TGTGCCAGCAGCCCGAATTCCCTGGGGGGGGAAAAACTGTTTTTT. This encodes CASSPNSLGGEKLFF.

V gene TRBV7-2 combines with J gene TRBJ2-5; D is unresolved. Germline loops: CDR1 SGHTA, CDR2 FQGNSA. The CDR3 consists of 13 residues. The germline V and J ends were trimmed by 0 bases and 2 bases, with 4 bases remaining between them. CDR3 protein: CASSLAPQETQYF. The CDR3 region has the DNA TGTGCCAGCAGCTTAGCCCCGCAAGAGACCCAGTACTTC.

This chain connects TRBV7-9 to TRBJ2-5; possibly TRBD1 for D (6 bases). CDR3 length: 15 residues. The germline V and J ends were trimmed by 2 bases and 0 bases, with 10 bases remaining between them. Germline assignment: CDR1 SEHNR and CDR2 FQNEAQ (reference sequence). In nucleotides, the CDR3 is TGTGCCAGCAGCTTACGCGGACAGTACCAAGAGACCCAGTACTTC. It encodes CASSLRGQYQETQYF. Drawing the rest from reference TRBV7-9 and TRBJ2-5, the complete variable domain is DTGVSQNPRHKITKRGQNVTFRCDPISEHNRLYWYRQTLGQGPEFLTYFQNEAQLEKSRLLSDRFSAERPKGSFSTLEIQRTEQGDSAMYLCASSLRGQYQETQYFGPGTRLLVL.

The chain joins TRBV6-5 to TRBJ2-1, with TRBD2 matching over 12 bases. With 2 bases clipped from V and 10 bases from J, the junction kept 9 bases outside the gene matches. This CDR3 has 16 amino acids. Germline CDR1 reads MNHEY; CDR2 reads SVGAGI. Here the CDR3 DNA reads TGTGCCAGCAGTTACCGGCCACTAGCGGGAGGTCGGGAGCAGTTCTTC. Amino acid sequence: CASSYRPLAGGREQFF.

This chain connects TRBV14 to TRBJ2-7; D might be TRBD2 (5 bases). This CDR3 has 18 residues. In germline, CDR1 is SGHDN, CDR2 FVKESK. V was cut by 0 bases and J by 7 bases, with 25 bases left in between. In DNA form, the CDR3 reads TGTGCCAGCAGCCAAGATGGACGGAGGATCCTACGTTTCGGGGAGCAGTACTTC. Translated, it gives CASSQDGRRILRFGEQYF.

CDR3 amino acids: CASSSGFGGEGETQYF. DNA for the CDR3: TGTGCCAGCAGCTCCGGCTTTGGGGGCGAGGGAGAGACCCAGTACTTC. The J gene is TRBJ2-5, the V gene TRBV7-9; D is possibly TRBD1 (6 bases). This CDR3 contains 16 residues. Trimming pared 4 bases from V and 4 bases from J, leaving 19 bases between. Germline V lookup: CDR1 SEHNR, CDR2 FQNEAQ (reference sequence). Complete variable domain (other parts from reference TRBV7-9 and TRBJ2-5): DTGVSQNPRHKITKRGQNVTFRCDPISEHNRLYWYRQTLGQGPEFLTYFQNEAQLEKSRLLSDRFSAERPKGSFSTLEIQRTEQGDSAMYLCASSSGFGGEGETQYFGPGTRLLVL.

V and J are TRBV7-9 and TRBJ1-1, with 9 nucleotides matching TRBD1. CDR1 and CDR2 (germline): SEHNR, FQNEAQ (reference sequence). The junction had 7 bases not matched to a gene; V was cut back by 4 bases and J by 4 bases. The CDR3 totals 15 residues. The CDR3 reads CASSSNLDRGTEAFF. In nucleotides, the CDR3 is TGTGCCAGCAGCTCGAATTTGGACAGGGGCACTGAAGCTTTCTTT.

The V gene is TRBV7-9, the J gene TRBJ1-1, with 8 bases matching TRBD1. The germline CDR1 and CDR2 sequences are SEHNR and FQNEAQ (reference sequence). Unmatched junction bases numbered 4, after V lost 7 bases and J lost 3 bases. This CDR3 contains 13 residues. DNA of the CDR3: TGTGCCAGCAACAAACAGGGGGACACTGAAGCTTTCTTT. Its translation: CASNKQGDTEAFF.

This sequence joins TRBV29-1 and TRBJ1-1, with TRBD1 identical over 7 bases. The germline CDR1 and CDR2 sequences are SQVTM and ANQGSEA. With 4 bases clipped from V and 2 bases from J, the junction kept 1 base outside the gene matches. This CDR3 spans 12 amino acids. The CDR3 region is CSVGQGNTEAFF. The CDR3 DNA reads TGCAGCGTTGGACAGGGAAACACTGAAGCTTTCTTT.

This clone is a singleton in its sample. The chain joins TRBV2 to TRBJ1-1; D may be TRBD1 (5 bases). Germline values: CDR1 SNHLY, CDR2 FYNNEI. The V gene lost 4 bases and the J gene lost 5 bases, with 17 bases spanning the gap. There are 15 residues in the CDR3. This chain's CDR3 is CASSGLGGRTTEAFF. For the CDR3, the DNA is TGTGCCAGCAGTGGCCTCGGGGGAAGGACTACTGAAGCTTTCTTT.

V and J are TRBV6-5 and TRBJ1-1; 7 nucleotides agree with TRBD1. The germline V gene encodes CDR1 MNHEY and CDR2 SVGAGI. The J segment lost 8 bases and the V segment lost 2 bases, leaving 8 bases of the junction unmatched. CDR3 length equals 14 residues. This CDR3 reads CASSYGTAIPEAFF. CDR3 in DNA: TGTGCCAGCAGTTACGGGACAGCAATCCCCGAAGCTTTCTTT.

This chain uses TRBV2 with TRBJ2-1, with TRBD2 matching over 8 bases. The CDR3 totals 18 residues. Germline V CDR1 and CDR2: SNHLY, FYNNEI. V dropped 3 bases and J dropped 0; count of bases not matched to a gene: 10. Written as DNA, the CDR3 is TGTGCCAGCAGTGAGACGAGCGGGAGCTCAAGCTCCTACAATGAGCAGTTCTTC. Its protein is CASSETSGSSSSYNEQFF.

The V and J genes are TRBV5-4 and TRBJ2-7; unclear D gene. The CDR3 runs to 14 residues. The germline CDR1 and CDR2 sequences are SGHNT and YYREEE (reference sequence). V lost 0 bases and J lost 1, with 8 bases in between. The CDR3 DNA sequence: TGTGCCAGCAGCTTGGGTGGCGGTTCCTACGAGCAGTACTTC. Encoded protein: CASSLGGGSYEQYF.

J is TRBJ1-4 and V is TRBV7-2; 8 nucleotides line up with TRBD1. Unmatched junction bases numbered 7, after V lost 2 bases and J lost 8 bases. The CDR3 consists of 15 residues. Germline loops: CDR1 SGHTA, CDR2 FQGNSA. The DNA of the CDR3 is TGTGCCAGCAGCTTACAAACAGGGACAGGAGAAAAACTGTTTTTT. It translates to CASSLQTGTGEKLFF.

The rearrangement joins TRBV5-6 to TRBJ2-5; maybe TRBD2 (6 bases). From germline, CDR1 is SGHDT and CDR2 YYEEEE. The ends were cut back, 2 bases at V and 3 bases at J, with 17 bases in the middle. This CDR3 has 16 amino acids. The CDR3 here is CASSLSIARGEETQYF. CDR3 nucleotide sequence: TGTGCCAGCAGCTTATCTATTGCGCGGGGTGAAGAGACCCAGTACTTC.